Presented here are 6 T cell receptor beta chains from one specimen sequenced in a study of T cell responses to AZD1222 COVID-19 vaccine. TCRdb keeps only in-frame clones here, not all; method: immunoSEQ multiplex PCR. This sample yields under 150,000 clones, of which roughly 92% are seen a single time; 0.9% to 1.4% belongs to the top ten. Sequencing used peripheral blood, obtained 28 days after the second AZD1222 dose. Source of these receptors: an adult who received the AZD1222 COVID-19 vaccine.

J is TRBJ1-5 and V is TRBV19; the D gene is possibly TRBD1 (6 bases). The CDR3 runs 14 residues. The germline gives CDR1 LNHDA, CDR2 SQIVND (reference sequence). V lost 3 bases and J lost 7, with 13 bases in between. The CDR3 nucleotides are TGTGCCAGTAGTATGAGGGACACGGGCCAGCCCCAGCATTTT. It yields the protein CASSMRDTGQPQHF.

CDR3 sequence: CASSERTGANTGELFF. CDR3 coding DNA: TGTGCCAGCAGTGAGCGGACAGGGGCGAACACCGGGGAGCTGTTTTTT. This sequence joins TRBV6-1 and TRBJ2-2, with 9 nucleotides matching TRBD1. The junction had 2 bases not matched to a gene; V was cut back by 3 bases and J by 0 bases. Germline V CDR1 and CDR2: MNHNS, SASEGT. The CDR3 spans 16 residues.

This rearrangement joins TRBV30 to TRBJ1-5; perhaps TRBD1 as D (6 bases). This CDR3 has 13 amino acids. Trimming took off 5 bases at V and 5 bases at J, with 13 bases between the two ends. CDR1 and CDR2 (germline): GTSNPN, SVGIG (reference sequence). The CDR3 region is CAWEGGADQPQHF. As DNA, the CDR3 is TGTGCCTGGGAAGGGGGTGCGGATCAGCCCCAGCATTTT.

The gene calls are TRBV7-2 and TRBJ2-1; TRBD1 or TRBD2 may be the D gene (5 bases each). Germline V gene data show CDR1 as SGHTA and CDR2 as FQGNSA. V was pared by 3 bases and J by 10 bases, with 10 bases between. This CDR3 region has 12 residues. The CDR3 nucleotides are TGTGCCAGCAGCTTTCCGGGACGGGAGCAGTTCTTC. Encoded protein: CASSFPGREQFF.

V is TRBV5-1 and J is TRBJ1-5, with D perhaps TRBD1 (5 bases). The V gene's germline CDR1 is SGHRS and CDR2 YFSETQ. The CDR3 consists of 17 residues. The germline V and J ends were trimmed by 1 base and 9 bases, with 23 bases remaining between them. CDR3 in amino acids: CASSLFRQRGKLGPQHF. In DNA, the CDR3 is TGCGCCAGCAGCTTGTTCAGACAACGGGGGAAACTGGGGCCCCAGCATTTT.

The V call is TRBV30, the J call TRBJ1-4, with TRBD1 matching over 7 bases. CDR3 length equals 15 residues. V trimming: 6 bases; J trimming: 3 bases; junction bases outside the gene matches: 10. Germline CDR1 is GTSNPN and CDR2 is SVGIG (reference sequence). The CDR3 is CACSTGISSNEKLFF. The CDR3 DNA is TGTGCCTGTTCGACAGGGATTTCTTCTAATGAAAAACTGTTTTTT. Together with reference TRBV30 and TRBJ1-4, the CDR3 gives the full variable domain: SQTIHQWPATLVQPVGSPLSLECTVEGTSNPNLYWYRQAAGRGLQLLFYSVGIGQISSEVPQNLSASRPQDRQFILSSKKLLLSDSGFYLCACSTGISSNEKLFFGSGTQLSVL.